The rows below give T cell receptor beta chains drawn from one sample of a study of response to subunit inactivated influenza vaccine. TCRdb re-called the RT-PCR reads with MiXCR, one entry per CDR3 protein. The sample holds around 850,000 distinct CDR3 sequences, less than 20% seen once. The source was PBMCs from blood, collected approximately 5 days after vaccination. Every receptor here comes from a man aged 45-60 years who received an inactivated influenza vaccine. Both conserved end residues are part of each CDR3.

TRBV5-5 CASSPVSNTGELFF
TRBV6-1 CASRMTGDSNQPQHF
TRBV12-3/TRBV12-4 CASKIPSGGLFF
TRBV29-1 CSVEGRDRNYNEQFF
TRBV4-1 CASSHWGVLFGNEQFF
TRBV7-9 CASSTRQGPAFF
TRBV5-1 CASSRGQGVQETQYF
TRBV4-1 CASSQQVLGFNEQFF
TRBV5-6 CASSLRTSQLYEQFF
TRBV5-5 CASSPDRGRIGELFF
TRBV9 CASSGGTGGFYEQYF
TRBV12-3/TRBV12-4 CASSPTGVNEQYF
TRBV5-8 CASNPGGLAGELFF
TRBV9 CASSESGSIHEQFF
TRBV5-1 CASSLDSTVTLYEQYF
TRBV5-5 CASSLESGGWTEAFF
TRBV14 CASSQGEGGFHNEQFF
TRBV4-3 CASSRTMDGNSPLHF
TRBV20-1 CGAREYLVGNNEQFF
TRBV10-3 CAIRRWTSGGYEQYF
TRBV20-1 CSASLYGRHSYNEQFF
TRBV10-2 CASSETYNEQFF
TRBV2 CASSARARDGYTF
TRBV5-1 CASSLGLAALKPTDTQYF
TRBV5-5 CASSLSLSGANVLTF
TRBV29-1 CSVVVETVQYF
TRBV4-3 CASSQEGAAEYEQYF
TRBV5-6 CASSLVGAISSYNEQFF
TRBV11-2 CASRHPGGRSNIQYF
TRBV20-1 CSANLNFEGGKNIQYF
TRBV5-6 CASSSAAGTNQPQHF
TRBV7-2 CASSSLTGEQFF
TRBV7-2 CASSSSVLGDADTQYF
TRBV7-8 CASTPLAGGPGEQFF
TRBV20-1 CSARGTTSGNEQFF
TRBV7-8 CASSLVGLGRRNTEQFF
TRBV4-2 CASSRQGSGGSYEQYF
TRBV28 CASSLVGLVSEKLFF
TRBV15 CATSRDGQITGELFF
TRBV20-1 CSASIATGGVSYEQYF
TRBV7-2 CASGDSRGGETQYF
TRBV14 CASSQAGDGYYEQYF
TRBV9 CASSGFRNSPLHF
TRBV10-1 CASSEDLTGELFF
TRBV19 CASSRTSRNEQFF
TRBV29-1 CSVGKGRGEKLFF
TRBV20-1 CSARDWPSIAQYF
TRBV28 CASSHPSGSYSHTQYF
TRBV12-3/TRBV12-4 CASSFGAGGPNTQYF
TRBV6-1 CASNFSGSSYEQYF
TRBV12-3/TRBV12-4 CASSPTTSGRAMSSYNEQFF
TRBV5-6 CASSLIRDEQYF
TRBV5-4 CASSFLGSETQYF
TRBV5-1 CASSQGVNEQFF
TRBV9 CASSAIPGQGSGNTIYF
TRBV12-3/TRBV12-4 CASSLIGANSYEQYF
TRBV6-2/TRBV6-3 CVSSRDLGQPQHF
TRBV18 CASSPLPGDEQFF